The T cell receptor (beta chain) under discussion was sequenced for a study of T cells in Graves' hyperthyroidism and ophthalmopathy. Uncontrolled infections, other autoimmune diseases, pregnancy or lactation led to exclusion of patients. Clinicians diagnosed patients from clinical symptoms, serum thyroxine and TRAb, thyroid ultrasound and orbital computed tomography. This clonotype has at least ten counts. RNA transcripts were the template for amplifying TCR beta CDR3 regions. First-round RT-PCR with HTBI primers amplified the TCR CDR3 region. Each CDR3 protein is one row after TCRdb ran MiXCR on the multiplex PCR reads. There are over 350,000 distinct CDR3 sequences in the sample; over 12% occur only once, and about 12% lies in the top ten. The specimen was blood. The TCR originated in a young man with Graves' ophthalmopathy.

CDR3 sequence (DNA): TGTGCCAGCAGCCACGGGACAACCATACTAGCCAAAAACATTCAGTACTTC. As protein: CASSHGTTILAKNIQYF. V gene TRBV6-2 or TRBV6-3 combines with J gene TRBJ2-4, with a tentative D call TRBD1 (6 bases). Trimming cost V 6 bases and J 0 bases, with 18 bases left between them. The germline V gene has CDR1 MNHEY and CDR2 SVGEGT. This CDR3 contains 17 residues.